Listed below are T cell receptor beta chains from one sample, sequenced in a study of STAT3 mutations in large granular lymphocyte leukemia. TCRdb's copy holds only in-frame clones and misses some; the assay was immunoSEQ multiplex PCR. The table has some 3,900 clones, approximately 66% seen once. Sequencing input: peripheral blood mononuclear cells. Every receptor here comes from a man between 60 and 75 years old with T-cell large granular lymphocyte leukemia. Some clones in this sample may be carry-over from other donors' samples. Each CDR3 is given with its conserved first and last residue. Fields, in order: J gene, D gene, V gene, clone size, CDR3 DNA, CDR3 protein. D genes are given only for firm matches. Only some rows state a clone size, as once, few, many or a class for expanded clones.

>TRBJ1-3|.|TRBV5-7|once
TGTGCCAGCAGCCACATAAGGTCTGGAAACACCATATATTTT
CASSHIRSGNTIYF
>TRBJ2-1|.|TRBV30|.
TGTGCCTGGGATAGGACCTACAATGAGCAGTTCTTC
CAWDRTYNEQFF
>TRBJ1-1|.|TRBV29-1|.
TGCAGCGTTGTTGCGAACACTGAAGCTTTCTTT
CSVVANTEAFF
>TRBJ2-1|TRBD2|TRBV29-1|.
TGCAGCGTTGGAGGACTAGCGGGAGTTGGAAATGAGCAGTTCTTC
CSVGGLAGVGNEQFF
>TRBJ2-5|.|TRBV18|.
TGTGCCAGCTCACCACCCACTCTCCAAGAGACCCAGTACTTC
CASSPPTLQETQYF
>TRBJ1-6|.|TRBV18|.
TGTGCCAGCTCACCCTACGCGGAGCAGAATTCACCCCTCCACTTT
CASSPYAEQNSPLHF
>TRBJ1-1|.|TRBV29-1|.
TGCAGCGTTGAAGAATCAGGAGGGGTGACTGAAGCTTTCTTT
CSVEESGGVTEAFF
>TRBJ1-1|.|TRBV18|.
TGTGCCAGCTCACCTGTTCCTTCGAGAAACGGGGAAGCTTTCTTT
CASSPVPSRNGEAFF
>TRBJ1-5|.|TRBV7-9|.
TGTGCCAGCAGCGGAGACAATCAGCCCCAGCATTTT
CASSGDNQPQHF
>TRBJ2-7|TRBD2|TRBV30|.
TGTGCCTGGAGTGTAGGAAGCGGGGTGGTCTACGAGCAGTACTTC
CAWSVGSGVVYEQYF
>TRBJ2-7|.|TRBV7-8|.
TGTGCCAGCAGCTTAGATGGGGCTAGCTCCGACGAGCAGTACTTC
CASSLDGASSDEQYF
>TRBJ1-1|.|TRBV20-1|.
TGCAGTGCCCCCACCCTGGGAGAAGCTTTCTTT
CSAPTLGEAFF
>TRBJ1-2|.|TRBV5-1|.
TGCGCCAGCAGCCGATCGAGGCCGGACACCTTC
CASSRSRPDTF
>TRBJ1-2|.|TRBV6-6|once
TGTGCCAGCAGTTACTTCGGTGGCTACACCTTC
CASSYFGGYTF
>TRBJ2-2|.|TRBV11-3|few
TGTGCCAGCAGCCTGGGAGGAACCGGGGAGCTGTTTTTT
CASSLGGTGELFF
>TRBJ1-2|.|TRBV18|.
TGTGCCAGCTCACCTGGGGCAGACTATGGCTACACCTTC
CASSPGADYGYTF